Listed here are 30 T cell receptor beta chains from one sample, sequenced in a study of T cell responses to AZD1222 COVID-19 vaccine. The assay was immunoSEQ multiplex PCR, and TCRdb's table has in-frame clones only and misses some. The table lists 120,000 or so clones, around 85% of them singletons. The sample was peripheral blood, taken on day 0 of AZD1222 vaccination. The receptor set was obtained from an adult in good health.

V is TRBV5-1 and J is TRBJ2-7; no clear D gene. Trimming took 4 bases from V and 0 from J, leaving 14 bases between them. The CDR3 runs 15 residues. Germline loops: CDR1 SGHRS, CDR2 YFSETQ. The CDR3 sequence is CASSISTDISYEQYF. The DNA for the CDR3 is TGCGCCAGCAGCATTAGCACGGATATCTCCTACGAGCAGTACTTC.

The V and J genes are TRBV5-1 and TRBJ2-7; a possible D gene is TRBD2 (6 bases). V lost 4 bases, J lost 5 bases, and 19 bases lay in between. Germline V CDR1 and CDR2: SGHRS, YFSETQ. This CDR3 comprises 15 residues. As DNA, the CDR3 is TGCGCCAGCAGCGGAGGGCAGGGAGTTTGGAACGAGCAGTACTTC. Its translation: CASSGGQGVWNEQYF. The whole variable domain, filled in from reference TRBV5-1 and TRBJ2-7, reads KAGVTQTPRYLIKTRGQQVTLSCSPISGHRSVSWYQQTPGQGLQFLFEYFSETQRNKGNFPGRFSGRQFSNSRSEMNVSTLELGDSALYLCASSGGQGVWNEQYFGPGTRLTVT.

The chain joins TRBV7-9 to TRBJ2-3; TRBD1 matches at 8 bases. V shed 5 bases, J shed 6 bases, and the junction held 10 bases outside the gene matches. Germline CDR1 and CDR2: SEHNR and FQNEAQ (reference sequence). The CDR3 sequence is 15 residues long. This CDR3 reads CASSIGQGSGDTQYF. The CDR3 coding sequence is TGTGCCAGCAGCATCGGACAGGGTAGTGGGGATACGCAGTATTTT.

The chain uses TRBV18 and TRBJ1-2; no definite D call. This CDR3 region has 13 residues. Trimming shortened V by 1 base and J by 6 bases, and 9 bases separated the two germline ends. Germline CDR1 reads KGHSH; CDR2 reads LQKENI. The CDR3 nucleotides are TGTGCCAGCTCACCACAGGGAATAGATGGCTACACCTTC. Translating it yields CASSPQGIDGYTF.

The V gene is TRBV29-1, the J gene TRBJ2-5; 11 bases match TRBD1. Germline assignment: CDR1 SQVTM and CDR2 ANQGSEA. The CDR3 covers 14 residues. Unmatched junction bases numbered 4, after V lost 2 bases and J lost 5 bases. CDR3 sequence: CSVERTGGEETQYF. DNA for the CDR3: TGCAGCGTTGAAAGGACAGGGGGCGAGGAGACCCAGTACTTC.

This rearrangement joins TRBV19 to TRBJ1-5, with a weak D call TRBD1 (6 bases). CDR1 LNHDA and CDR2 SQIVND come from the germline V gene (reference sequence). The CDR3 covers 15 residues. Trimming took 5 bases from V and 4 from J, leaving 15 bases between them. The CDR3 DNA reads as TGTGCCAGTAGTCCCCTACAGGGACCTAATCAGCCCCAGCATTTT. It is translated as CASSPLQGPNQPQHF. The complete variable domain, with remaining parts taken from reference TRBV19 and TRBJ1-5, reads DGGITQSPKYLFRKEGQNVTLSCEQNLNHDAMYWYRQDPGQGLRLIYYSQIVNDFQKGDIAEGYSVSREKKESFPLTVTSAQKNPTAFYLCASSPLQGPNQPQHFGDGTRLSIL.

The V gene is TRBV19, the J gene TRBJ2-2; the match to TRBD2 covers 7 bases. This CDR3 has 14 residues. The ends lost 6 bases at V and 3 bases at J; junction bases unmatched: 4. CDR1 and CDR2 (germline): LNHDA, SQIVND (reference sequence). The CDR3 protein is CASSGREDTGELFF. CDR3 DNA sequence: TGTGCCAGTAGCGGCCGGGAGGACACCGGGGAGCTGTTTTTT.

The chain employs TRBV5-4 and TRBJ2-3; D gene unclear. CDR3 length equals 15 residues. CDR1 is SGHNT and CDR2 is YYREEE in the germline V gene (reference sequence). Deletions cut 0 bases from V and 0 bases from J, with 8 bases between. The CDR3 DNA is TGTGCCAGCAGCTTGGATTTGGCTAGCACAGATACGCAGTATTTT. As protein: CASSLDLASTDTQYF. Complete variable domain (other parts from reference TRBV5-4 and TRBJ2-3): ETGVTQSPTHLIKTRGQQVTLRCSSQSGHNTVSWYQQALGQGPQFIFQYYREEENGRGNFPPRFSGLQFPNYSSELNVNALELDDSALYLCASSLDLASTDTQYFGPGTRLTVL.

The chain joins TRBV30 to TRBJ2-2, with a tentative D call TRBD2 (5 bases). CDR1 and CDR2 from the germline V gene are GTSNPN and SVGIG (reference sequence). V lost 2 bases and J lost 1, with 5 bases in between. The CDR3 extends over 13 amino acids. The DNA for the CDR3 is TGTGCCTGGAGTCGGGGGAACACCGGGGAGCTGTTTTTT. Translating it yields CAWSRGNTGELFF.

This chain uses TRBV5-1 with TRBJ2-5; D may correspond to TRBD1 or TRBD2 (5 bases each). The ends were cut back, 0 bases at V and 3 bases at J, with 12 bases in the middle. The CDR3 consists of 15 residues. CDR1 and CDR2 (germline): SGHRS, YFSETQ. The CDR3 nucleotides read TGCGCCAGCAGCTTGGGTTGGGGGACGGAAGAGACCCAGTACTTC. Its protein product is CASSLGWGTEETQYF.

The CDR3 nucleotides read TGTGCCAGCAGCTTAGGAACGGGCAATATTCGGCAGTACTTC. This translates into CASSLGTGNIRQYF. The gene calls are TRBV7-9 and TRBJ2-7; unclear D gene. The germline gives CDR1 SEHNR, CDR2 FQNEAQ (reference sequence). V was pared by 1 base and J by 9 bases, with 16 bases between. The CDR3 loop spans 14 amino acids.

The CDR3 spells CASSDGGLASSYEQYF. CDR3 sequence (DNA): TGTGCCAGTAGTGACGGCGGACTAGCTAGCTCCTACGAGCAGTACTTC. V and J are TRBV19 and TRBJ2-7, with TRBD2 matching over 8 bases. In germline, CDR1 is LNHDA, CDR2 SQIVND (reference sequence). Trimming removed 5 bases from V and 0 bases from J; junction bases left unmatched: 9. The CDR3 consists of 16 residues. The full variable domain, its missing parts supplied by reference TRBV19 and TRBJ2-7, is DGGITQSPKYLFRKEGQNVTLSCEQNLNHDAMYWYRQDPGQGLRLIYYSQIVNDFQKGDIAEGYSVSREKKESFPLTVTSAQKNPTAFYLCASSDGGLASSYEQYFGPGTRLTVT.

This clone turned up a few times. V is TRBV7-8 and J is TRBJ2-3, with 7 nucleotides matching TRBD1. From germline, CDR1 is SGHVS and CDR2 FQNEAQ. Unmatched junction bases numbered 3, after V lost 1 base and J lost 2 bases. This CDR3 is built from 15 residues. The CDR3 sequence is CASSLEGANTDTQYF. The CDR3, as DNA: TGTGCCAGCAGCTTAGAGGGGGCAAACACAGATACGCAGTATTTT.

This clone was picked up one time. This chain joins TRBV29-1 and TRBJ2-1, with D perhaps TRBD2 (6 bases). Germline assignment: CDR1 SQVTM and CDR2 ANQGSEA. V was clipped by 4 bases and J by 10 bases, with 11 bases between them. The CDR3 extends over 11 amino acids. Here the CDR3 DNA reads TGCAGCGTTGCGAAGGAGGGAGAGCAGTTCTTC. The encoded protein is CSVAKEGEQFF.

The chain joins TRBV9 to TRBJ2-2; 8 positions agree with TRBD1. There are 15 residues in the CDR3. V lost 4 bases, J lost 7 bases, and 9 bases stayed unmatched. Germline V gene lookup returns CDR1 SGDLS and CDR2 YYNGEE. The CDR3 coding sequence is TGTGCCAGCAGCCCCCGGACAGGGATCGTCGGGGAGCTGTTTTTT. As protein: CASSPRTGIVGELFF.

V gene TRBV13 combines with J gene TRBJ1-4; 7 bases align to TRBD1. This CDR3 has 18 residues. With 3 bases clipped from V and 7 bases from J, the junction kept 17 bases outside the gene matches. CDR1 and CDR2 (germline): PRHDT, FYEKMQ (reference sequence). Here the CDR3 DNA reads TGTGCCAGCAGCTTCGGGACAGACTTCACCTCGTGGGGTGAAAAACTGTTTTTT. Amino acid sequence: CASSFGTDFTSWGEKLFF.

This chain connects TRBV3-1 (or the pseudogene TRBV3-2) to TRBJ1-2; 8 bases match TRBD1. There are 13 residues in the CDR3. The V and J ends lost 1 base and 5 bases, in that order; junction bases with no gene match: 0. CDR1 and CDR2 (germline): LGHDT, YNNKEL (reference sequence). CDR3 coding DNA: TGTGCCAGCAGCCAAGGACAGGGGTATGGCTACACCTTC. It codes for CASSQGQGYGYTF.

This chain connects TRBV3-1 (or the pseudogene TRBV3-2) to TRBJ1-4; no firm D call. CDR3 length equals 17 residues. The V end was cut by 1 base, the J end by 3 bases, with 15 bases between. CDR1 is LGHDT and CDR2 is YNNKEL in the germline V gene (reference sequence). The CDR3, as DNA: TGTGCCAGCAGCCAAGGGGAGAGAGGGAGGGCTAATGAAAAACTGTTTTTT. Translation gives CASSQGERGRANEKLFF.

This clone has a single count. J is TRBJ2-1 and V is TRBV7-2; possible D gene TRBD2, 6 bases. CDR3 size: 14 residues. In germline, CDR1 is SGHTA, CDR2 FQGNSA. V was clipped by 0 bases and J by 5 bases, with 8 bases between them. The CDR3 DNA follows: TGTGCCAGCAGCTTAGCGGGAGGTAACAATGAGCAGTTCTTC. Encoded protein: CASSLAGGNNEQFF. The full variable domain, rest sourced from reference TRBV7-2 and TRBJ2-1, is GAGVSQSPSNKVTEKGKDVELRCDPISGHTALYWYRQSLGQGLEFLIYFQGNSAPDKSGLPSDRFSAERTGGSVSTLTIQRTQQEDSAVYLCASSLAGGNNEQFFGPGTRLTVL.

A remark on this clone: Mismatch with germline at one junction end may stem from a read error. The chain joins TRBV11-2 to TRBJ1-4; TRBD1 matches at 7 bases. Germline V CDR1 and CDR2: SGHAT, FQNNGV. The CDR3 covers 16 residues. DNA for the CDR3: TGTGCCAGCAGCCTAGATCGGCGACAGGGAGGTGAAAAACTGTTTTTT. Translating it yields CASSLDRRQGGEKLFF.

The CDR3 sequence is CASSQTLNQPQHF. The CDR3 DNA sequence: TGTGCCAGCAGCCAAACACTTAATCAGCCCCAGCATTTT. The chain is built from TRBV14 and TRBJ1-5; no clear D gene. The V gene lost 2 bases and the J gene lost 4 bases, with 6 bases spanning the gap. Germline CDR1 and CDR2: SGHDN and FVKESK. This CDR3 comprises 13 residues. Full variable domain (rest looked up from reference TRBV14 and TRBJ1-5): EAGVTQFPSHSVIEKGQTVTLRCDPISGHDNLYWYRRVMGKEIKFLLHFVKESKQDESGMPNNRFLAERTGGTYSTLKVQPAELEDSGVYFCASSQTLNQPQHFGDGTRLSIL.

The CDR3 reads CASSDRLLATEAFF. As DNA, the CDR3 is TGTGCCAGCAGTGACAGGTTATTAGCCACTGAAGCTTTCTTT. The chain carries TRBV2 and TRBJ1-1; D unresolved. Germline CDR1 and CDR2: SNHLY and FYNNEI. V was cut by 3 bases and J by 4 bases, with 12 bases left in between. This CDR3 comprises 14 residues. The variable domain in full, completed from reference TRBV2 and TRBJ1-1, reads EPEVTQTPSHQVTQMGQEVILRCVPISNHLYFYWYRQILGQKVEFLVSFYNNEISEKSEIFDDQFSVERPDGSNFTLKIRSTKLEDSAMYFCASSDRLLATEAFFGQGTRLTVV.

The chain links TRBV19 to TRBJ1-2; D remains unclear. Per germline, CDR1 LNHDA and CDR2 SQIVND (reference sequence). The length of the CDR3 is 15 residues. The V gene lost 3 bases and the J gene lost 3 bases, with 14 bases spanning the gap. CDR3: CASSIGQIGDYGYTF. The DNA for the CDR3 is TGTGCCAGTAGTATCGGTCAAATCGGGGACTATGGCTACACCTTC. Looking up the rest from reference TRBV19 and TRBJ1-2 gives the full variable domain: DGGITQSPKYLFRKEGQNVTLSCEQNLNHDAMYWYRQDPGQGLRLIYYSQIVNDFQKGDIAEGYSVSREKKESFPLTVTSAQKNPTAFYLCASSIGQIGDYGYTFGSGTRLTVV.

The sample holds one count of this clone. The chain is built from TRBV3-1 (or the pseudogene TRBV3-2) and TRBJ1-2, with TRBD1 as a possible D gene (5 bases). The CDR3 covers 16 residues. Germline V gives CDR1 LGHDT, CDR2 YNNKEL (reference sequence). Deletions cut 1 base from V and 2 bases from J, with 14 bases between. The CDR3 region has the DNA TGTGCCAGCAGCCAAGGGTTATCGGGGACCAACTATGGCTACACCTTC. It specifies CASSQGLSGTNYGYTF.

The V call is TRBV9, the J call TRBJ2-4; perhaps TRBD1 as D (6 bases). The CDR3 covers 15 residues. Trimming took 3 bases from V and 1 from J, leaving 11 bases between them. The germline CDR1 and CDR2 sequences are SGDLS and YYNGEE. CDR3 residues: CASSAGAEAKNIQYF. CDR3 DNA: TGTGCCAGCAGCGCAGGGGCGGAGGCCAAAAACATTCAGTACTTC.

V gene TRBV7-2 combines with J gene TRBJ1-3; weak D call: TRBD1 (6 bases). V was shortened by 2 bases and J by 0 bases, with 8 bases between the two germline ends. CDR3 size: 15 residues. Germline loops: CDR1 SGHTA, CDR2 FQGNSA. This CDR3 reads CASSLLGGSGNTIYF. CDR3 sequence (DNA): TGTGCCAGCAGCTTACTAGGGGGCTCTGGAAACACCATATATTTT.

CDR3 protein: CASSETRDRYF. Here the CDR3 DNA reads TGTGCCAGCAGTGAAACCCGGGACAGGTACTTC. The chain carries TRBV2 and TRBJ2-7, with TRBD1 matching 7 bases. CDR1 is SNHLY, CDR2 FYNNEI, per germline. This CDR3 is 11 amino acids long. With V trimmed by 2 bases and J by 12 bases, 4 bases remained unmatched.

V gene TRBV16 combines with J gene TRBJ1-5; D is possibly TRBD1 (6 bases). CDR3 length equals 16 residues. The V end lost 0 bases, the J end lost 3 bases, and 12 bases lay between the germline ends. Germline V gene sequence: CDR1 KGHSY, CDR2 FQNENV. CDR3 bases: TGTGCCAGCAGCCAATCAGGAGGGGGGAACAATCAGCCCCAGCATTTT. Encoded protein: CASSQSGGGNNQPQHF.

The CDR3 region is CASSAQGYYGYTF. The CDR3 DNA sequence: TGTGCCAGCAGTGCGCAGGGTTACTATGGCTACACCTTC. The chain joins TRBV12-3 or TRBV12-4 to TRBJ1-2, with D possibly being TRBD1 (5 bases). The CDR3 runs 13 residues. Between the trimmed V and J ends, which lost 5 bases and 3 bases, there was a span of 10 bases.

The chain employs TRBV5-6 and TRBJ1-3; D not resolved. Germline CDR1 and CDR2: SGHDT and YYEEEE. V was clipped by 4 bases and J by 4 bases, with 9 bases between them. The CDR3 length is 13 residues. The CDR3 sequence is CASSLKLGNTIYF. The CDR3 DNA is TGTGCCAGCAGCCTGAAATTGGGAAACACCATATATTTT.